The 27 T cell receptor beta chains listed next were all sequenced from one sample in a study of blood T cell repertoires in COVID-19. The data were produced by immunoSEQ multiplex PCR, yet TCRdb's version contains in-frame clones alone and is incomplete. The repertoire holds about 240,000 clones, with roughly 82% as singletons. Sample: peripheral blood. Receptors were obtained from a woman aged 70 to 79 with acute or convalescent COVID-19.

V gene TRBV15 combines with J gene TRBJ2-3, with D possibly TRBD2 on 6 matching bases. Trimming took 5 bases from V and 2 from J, leaving 17 bases between them. The CDR3 is 16 residues long. Per germline, CDR1 LNHNV and CDR2 YYDKDF (reference sequence). The CDR3 spells CATSGRLDPVTDTQYF. The CDR3 region has the DNA TGTGCCACCAGCGGCCGACTAGACCCTGTCACAGATACGCAGTATTTT.

This clone turned up a few times. The V and J genes are TRBV6-1 and TRBJ2-5; TRBD1 agrees at 8 bases. This CDR3 has 16 residues. Germline V gene data show CDR1 as MNHNS and CDR2 as SASEGT. Trimming at V came to 0 bases and at J to 4 bases, leaving 7 bases not matched to a gene. The CDR3 protein is CASSEALGQGSETQYF. The CDR3 bases are TGTGCCAGCAGTGAAGCGTTAGGACAGGGATCAGAGACCCAGTACTTC.

The V and J genes are TRBV4-3 and TRBJ2-2; 11 nucleotides align to TRBD1. The CDR3 is made up of 16 amino acids. Germline V lookup: CDR1 LGHNA, CDR2 YSLEER. The junction had 8 bases not matched to a gene; V was cut back by 5 bases and J by 6 bases. The CDR3 DNA is TGCGCCAGCAGCGCTGGGACAGGGGGGTCATCCGGGGAGCTGTTTTTT. This translates into CASSAGTGGSSGELFF.

This clone was counted a few times. The V gene is TRBV27, the J gene TRBJ1-2, with D possibly matching TRBD1 (5 bases). Germline CDR1 reads MNHEY; CDR2 reads SMNVEV (reference sequence). V lost 3 bases to trimming and J lost 4 bases, with 9 bases between them. CDR3 length: 13 amino acids. CDR3 nucleotides: TGTGCCAGCAGTTTGGACATAGCCTATGGCTACACCTTC. This gives the protein CASSLDIAYGYTF.

The chain employs TRBV6-1 and TRBJ2-1, with 7 positions matching TRBD1. V was pared by 3 bases and J by 8 bases, with 10 bases of the junction left unmatched. Germline CDR1 reads MNHNS; CDR2 reads SASEGT. This CDR3 has 15 amino acids. In DNA form, the CDR3 reads TGTGCCAGCAGTGAGATGACAGGGATTGGCTATGAGCAGTTCTTC. Translation: CASSEMTGIGYEQFF.

Concerning this clone: A junction end diverges from the germline sequence, so it may reflect a read error. J is TRBJ2-1 and V is TRBV7-7, with D tentatively TRBD2 (6 bases). The germline CDR1 and CDR2 sequences are SSHAT and FNYEAQ (reference sequence). This CDR3 spans 14 amino acids. CDR3 nucleotides: TGTGCTAGCAGCCCCGGGACCGGGGGAGATGAGCAGTTCTTC. Residues: CASSPGTGGDEQFF.

This clone was recorded once. The rearrangement uses TRBV6-2 or TRBV6-3 and TRBJ1-3; a weak D match, TRBD1 (6 bases). From germline, CDR1 is MNHEY and CDR2 SVGEGT. The CDR3 extends over 15 amino acids. Trimming removed 2 bases at V and 3 bases at J, with 11 bases between. The CDR3 DNA reads TGTGCCAGCAGTTACGGTCAGGGGATTGGAAACACCATATATTTT. Its protein product is CASSYGQGIGNTIYF.

J is TRBJ1-2 and V is TRBV23-1; 9 positions agree with TRBD1. TRBV23-1 is assigned to the ORF class and has an uncertain function. The CDR3 runs 16 residues. V lost 4 bases and J lost 8; bases outside the gene matches: 14. The CDR3 DNA reads TGCGCCAGCAGTCTAGGTTTAGACAGGGGGTTCGGCGGCTACACCTTC. Translation: CASSLGLDRGFGGYTF.

This clone was detected a few times. The chain couples TRBV6-2 or TRBV6-3 to TRBJ1-6; weak D call: TRBD1 (5 bases). The germline gives CDR1 MNHEY, CDR2 SVGEGT. V lost 2 bases and J lost 14, with 13 bases in between. The CDR3 runs 13 residues. The CDR3 spells CASSYGGGPALHF. The CDR3 DNA reads TGTGCCAGCAGTTACGGGGGGGGACCTGCCCTCCACTTT.

CDR3 loop: CASSWTGDGNTIYF. The CDR3 DNA follows: TGCGCCAGCAGCTGGACAGGGGATGGAAACACCATATATTTT. The chain joins TRBV5-1 to TRBJ1-3, with 9 nucleotides matching TRBD1. The CDR3 has 14 residues. V shed 3 bases, J shed 3 bases, and the junction held 1 base outside the gene matches. Germline V gives CDR1 SGHRS, CDR2 YFSETQ.

This clone was recorded once. The V call is TRBV19, the J call TRBJ1-2, with unresolved D. CDR1 is LNHDA and CDR2 is SQIVND in the germline V gene (reference sequence). The CDR3 is 14 amino acids. The ends were cut back, 5 bases at V and 5 bases at J, with 15 bases in the middle. The CDR3 is CASSSLEGLYGYTF. The CDR3 DNA reads as TGTGCCAGTAGTTCCCTGGAGGGCCTTTATGGCTACACCTTC.

This chain uses TRBV24-1 with TRBJ2-3; 8 bases are a match to TRBD1. Trimming cost V 4 bases and J 0 bases; bases outside gene matches: 5. The CDR3 is made up of 16 amino acids. CDR1 and CDR2 from the germline V gene are KGHDR and SFDVKD. CDR3 nucleotide sequence: TGTGCCACCAGTGACCCTCGACAGGGGAGCACAGATACGCAGTATTTT. Translation gives CATSDPRQGSTDTQYF.

This clone occurred once. This sequence joins TRBV28 and TRBJ1-1, with 7 bases that match TRBD1. CDR3 size: 12 residues. CDR1 and CDR2 from the germline V gene are MDHEN and SYDVKM. V lost 5 bases, J lost 11 bases, and 8 bases stayed unmatched. For the CDR3, the DNA is TGTGCCAGCAGTGAACAGGGGTGGACGGCTTTCTTT. Translating gives CASSEQGWTAFF.

The chain recombines TRBV12-3 or TRBV12-4 with TRBJ2-1; unclear D gene. This CDR3 spans 13 amino acids. The ends were cut back, 4 bases at V and 7 bases at J, with 11 bases in the middle. CDR3 in amino acids: CASSSVVRNEQFF. CDR3 in DNA: TGTGCCAGCAGTTCGGTAGTGCGGAATGAGCAGTTCTTC.

The chain is built from TRBV7-9 and TRBJ2-5; 8 nucleotides agree with TRBD1. The CDR3 sequence is 14 residues long. The germline gives CDR1 SEHNR, CDR2 FQNEAQ (reference sequence). V lost 6 bases, J lost 5 bases, and 8 bases stayed unmatched. The CDR3 coding sequence is TGTGCCAGCAGTTTCAGGGGGCGCCGGGAGACCCAGTACTTC. Its translation: CASSFRGRRETQYF.

This sequence joins TRBV3-1 (or the pseudogene TRBV3-2) and TRBJ2-5; D possibly corresponds to TRBD1 (6 bases). The germline V gene encodes CDR1 LGHDT and CDR2 YNNKEL (reference sequence). CDR3 length equals 14 residues. V was shortened by 5 bases and J by 1 base, with 11 bases between the two germline ends. For the CDR3, the DNA is TGTGCCAGCAGCTCGCGGACAGTCCAAGAGACCCAGTACTTC. Protein sequence: CASSSRTVQETQYF.

V gene TRBV18 combines with J gene TRBJ1-6, with 7 bases fitting TRBD1. The germline V gene has CDR1 KGHSH and CDR2 LQKENI. This CDR3 region has 15 residues. With 2 bases clipped from V and 4 bases from J, the junction kept 2 bases outside the gene matches. The CDR3 DNA reads TGTGCCAGCTCACCAGGGACAGTTTATAATTCACCCCTCCACTTT. Its translation is CASSPGTVYNSPLHF.

Comment on this clone: A read error may account for a junction end that differs from germline. The genes are TRBV18 and TRBJ1-5; possible D gene TRBD1, 5 bases. Germline V CDR1 and CDR2: KGHSH, LQKENI. This CDR3 spans 15 amino acids. The DNA for the CDR3 is TGTGCCAGCTCCCCACGGGACTCCACGAATCAGCCCCAGCATTTT. It specifies CASSPRDSTNQPQHF.

The J gene is TRBJ1-1, the V gene TRBV28; TRBD1 might be the D (5 bases). The CDR3 has 15 amino acids. V gave up 1 base and J gave up 3 bases, with 12 bases separating them. Germline values: CDR1 MDHEN, CDR2 SYDVKM. Written as DNA, the CDR3 is TGTGCCAGCAGTTTATTAGGGGATATTTACACTGAAGCTTTCTTT. This sequence encodes CASSLLGDIYTEAFF.

The chain carries TRBV14 and TRBJ2-1, with D perhaps matching TRBD1 (5 bases). The CDR3 has 17 residues. Germline lookup yields CDR1 SGHDN and CDR2 FVKESK. Trimming pared 0 bases from V and 3 bases from J, leaving 15 bases between. CDR3 in DNA: TGTGCCAGCAGCCAAGAGGGCAGGGCAGCTTACTACAATGAGCAGTTCTTC. It is translated as CASSQEGRAAYYNEQFF.

This chain connects TRBV20-1 to TRBJ1-2, with D uncertain. CDR1 is DFQATT and CDR2 is SNEGSKA in the germline V gene (reference sequence). Trimming shortened V by 3 bases and J by 8 bases, and 10 bases separated the two germline ends. CDR3 length equals 11 residues. As DNA, the CDR3 is TGCAGTGCTAGGGGAGAGGAGGGCTACACCTTC. It translates to CSARGEEGYTF.

This rearrangement joins TRBV28 to TRBJ1-6, with D hard to call. CDR3 size: 15 residues. Germline lookup yields CDR1 MDHEN and CDR2 SYDVKM. V gave up 5 bases and J gave up 7 bases, with 15 bases separating them. CDR3 nucleotide sequence: TGTGCCAGCAGTACCGTCCAGACGGGAAATTCACCCCTCCACTTT. Translation: CASSTVQTGNSPLHF.

V and J are TRBV5-4 and TRBJ2-7, with a possible D match to TRBD2 (6 bases). CDR1 and CDR2 (germline): SGHNT, YYREEE (reference sequence). V lost 1 base and J lost 0, with 11 bases in between. The CDR3 extends over 15 amino acids. CDR3 bases: TGTGCCAGCAGCTTGACCACTAGCACCTCCTACGAGCAGTACTTC. Translation: CASSLTTSTSYEQYF.

The chain has TRBV5-1 and TRBJ1-1, with 7 bases identical to TRBD1. This CDR3 has 15 amino acids. V lost 3 bases and J lost 0; bases outside the gene matches: 5. The germline V gene encodes CDR1 SGHRS and CDR2 YFSETQ. This chain's CDR3 is CASSSTGFMNTEAFF. The DNA of the CDR3 is TGCGCCAGCAGCTCGACAGGGTTCATGAACACTGAAGCTTTCTTT.

The chain couples TRBV28 to TRBJ2-7, with D possibly matching TRBD2 (6 bases). Germline V CDR1 and CDR2: MDHEN, SYDVKM. The CDR3 sequence is 14 residues long. Trimming removed 4 bases from V and 4 bases from J, with 14 bases in between. The CDR3 DNA is TGTGCCAGCAGTTCACCGGACGGGAGATACGAGCAGTACTTC. Its protein product is CASSSPDGRYEQYF.

In its sample, this clone was seen a few times. This chain connects TRBV19 to TRBJ1-1; a weak D match, TRBD1 (6 bases). From germline, CDR1 is LNHDA and CDR2 SQIVND (reference sequence). The CDR3 spans 13 residues. V lost 5 bases and J lost 1, with 8 bases in between. For the CDR3, the DNA is TGTGCCAGTAGTCCCAGGGGGAACACTGAAGCTTTCTTT. Its translation is CASSPRGNTEAFF.

This chain joins TRBV5-6 and TRBJ2-3; 8 bases line up with TRBD2. With 6 bases clipped from V and 2 bases from J, the junction kept 5 bases outside the gene matches. Per the germline V gene, CDR1 is SGHDT and CDR2 is YYEEEE. The CDR3 contains 14 residues. The CDR3 here is CASTSGGNTDTQYF. CDR3 coding DNA: TGTGCCAGCACCAGCGGGGGTAACACAGATACGCAGTATTTT. Based on the CDR3 plus reference TRBV5-6 and TRBJ2-3, the full variable domain is DAGVTQSPTHLIKTRGQQVTLRCSPKSGHDTVSWYQQALGQGPQFIFQYYEEEERQRGNFPDRFSGHQFPNYSSELNVNALLLGDSALYLCASTSGGNTDTQYFGPGTRLTVL.